This T cell receptor beta chain stems from a study of T cell repertoires in cytomegalovirus infection. Study summary: Matching HLA type and CMV infection were both indicated by public TCR beta signatures.

Worth noting for this clonotype: Its antigen is not identified.

From the reads, TCRdb called clonotypes with MiXCR, one entry per CDR3 protein. This table holds some 110,000 distinct CDR3 sequences, roughly a tenth found once. Per the germline V gene, CDR1 is MDHEN and CDR2 is SYDVKM. The CDR3 contains 15 residues. V was cut by 5 bases and J by 0 bases, with 11 bases left in between. Sequencing was carried out using PBMCs, sequenced either directly or after in vitro stimulation (not recorded which). The chain employs TRBV28 and TRBJ2-1, with D possibly TRBD1 on 6 matching bases. The receptor comes from a human donor in good health (CMV status not recorded). Some clones in this sample may be carry-over from other donors' samples. For the CDR3, the DNA is TGTGCCAGCAGTGCTTACAGGGTCTCCTACAATGAGCAGTTCTTC. Its translation: CASSAYRVSYNEQFF.